What follows are 3 T cell receptor beta chains derived from one specimen sequenced in a study of T cells in Graves' hyperthyroidism and ophthalmopathy. Amplified TCR beta CDR3 regions derived from RNA transcripts. A set of HTBI primers served as the primers for a first-round RT-PCR of the TCR CDR3. TCRdb used MiXCR to reprocess the multiplex PCR reads, holding one entry per CDR3 protein. Altogether 450,000 to 600,000 distinct CDR3 sequences are present, just under 20% being singletons, with the ten largest covering roughly 44%. The specimen sequenced was blood. The receptors come from a man aged 35-49 years with Graves' ophthalmopathy.

This clonotype was detected only a few times. The V and J genes are TRBV10-3 and TRBJ1-4, with 9 bases lining up with TRBD1. V shed 5 bases and J 8 bases; nucleotides not matched to a gene: 6. The length of the CDR3 is 14 residues. Germline CDR1 is ENHRY and CDR2 is SYGVKD. The CDR3 nucleotides read TGTGCCATCAGTCATAACAGGGGGCGCGAAAAACTGTTTTTT. Protein product: CAISHNRGREKLFF.

This clonotype has ten or more counts. The chain couples TRBV6-1 to TRBJ2-7; TRBD1 agrees at 7 bases. Germline V lookup: CDR1 MNHNS, CDR2 SASEGT. This CDR3 is built from 14 residues. V was clipped by 6 bases and J by 1 base; unmatched bases: 6. For the CDR3, the DNA is TGTGCCAGCAGGAAGACAGGGTTATCCTACGAGCAGTACTTC. Residues: CASRKTGLSYEQYF.

The chain joins TRBV4-3 to TRBJ2-7; a weak D match, TRBD1 (6 bases). Trimming shortened V by 1 base and J by 2 bases, and 15 bases separated the two germline ends. The CDR3 loop spans 16 amino acids. Germline V gives CDR1 LGHNA, CDR2 YSLEER. Written as DNA, the CDR3 is TGCGCCAGCAGCCAAGTCGCGGCAGGGGCGGCCTACGAGCAGTACTTC. It is translated as CASSQVAAGAAYEQYF.